Each of the 14 T cell receptor beta chains below was sequenced from the same sample in a study of blood T cell repertoires in COVID-19. Data came from immunoSEQ multiplex PCR; TCRdb stores just in-frame clones and leaves some out. The data show about 200,000 clones, around 81% seen once. Sequences were obtained from peripheral blood. These receptor sequences come from a man aged 55 to 70 with COVID-19, enrolled during active disease.

The chain links TRBV10-3 to TRBJ1-6; weak D call: TRBD1 (5 bases). Trimming left V 6 bases short and J 7 bases short, with 16 bases between. This CDR3 is 15 amino acids long. Germline CDR1 reads ENHRY; CDR2 reads SYGVKD. The CDR3 coding sequence is TGTGCCATCAGAATATCGGGGGGGGGAAATTCACCCCTCCACTTT. Translation: CAIRISGGGNSPLHF.

The chain recombines TRBV16 with TRBJ1-1; D is perhaps TRBD1 (5 bases). Germline V gene lookup returns CDR1 KGHSY and CDR2 FQNENV. V was clipped by 3 bases and J by 2 bases, with 10 bases between them. CDR3 length equals 14 residues. The CDR3 protein is CASSHLDSNTEAFF. The CDR3 nucleotides are TGTGCCAGCAGCCACTTAGACAGTAACACTGAAGCTTTCTTT.

With respect to this clone: This could be a read error, since a much larger clone is one nucleotide away. The chain combines TRBV5-1 with TRBJ1-2, with D hard to call. CDR1 SGHRS and CDR2 YFSETQ come from the germline V gene. The CDR3 runs 13 residues. Trimming cost V 0 bases and J 2 bases, with 5 bases left between them. Written as DNA, the CDR3 is TGCGCCAGCAGCTTGGACAGAAACTATGGCTACACCTTC. Its protein is CASSLDRNYGYTF.

This chain uses TRBV5-4 with TRBJ2-5, with a weak D call TRBD1 (5 bases). The germline CDR1 and CDR2 sequences are SGHNT and YYREEE (reference sequence). The CDR3 runs to 14 residues. With 3 bases removed from V and 5 bases from J, the gap between germline ends came to 14 bases. The CDR3 spells CASSSQGGEETQYF. Here the CDR3 DNA reads TGTGCCAGCAGCTCTCAGGGTGGAGAGGAGACCCAGTACTTC.

There are a few counts of this clone. This chain links TRBV7-8 with TRBJ1-1; tentative D call: TRBD1 (5 bases). Trimming took 2 bases from V and 5 from J, leaving 9 bases between them. The CDR3 sequence is 13 residues long. The germline CDR1 and CDR2 sequences are SGHVS and FQNEAQ. The CDR3 DNA follows: TGTGCCAGCAGCTTACAGGGAAGGACTGAAGCTTTCTTT. The encoded protein is CASSLQGRTEAFF. Using reference TRBV7-8 and TRBJ1-1 for the parts outside the CDR3, the full variable domain is GAGVSQSPRYKVAKRGQDVALRCDPISGHVSLFWYQQALGQGPEFLTYFQNEAQLDKSGLPSDRFFAERPEGSVSTLKIQRTQQEDSAVYLCASSLQGRTEAFFGQGTRLTVV.

The chain recombines TRBV30 with TRBJ1-2; D may be TRBD1 (5 bases). V was trimmed by 4 bases and J by 3 bases, leaving 9 bases between them. Per germline, CDR1 GTSNPN and CDR2 SVGIG (reference sequence). The CDR3 contains 12 residues. DNA for the CDR3: TGTGCCTGGACCCAGGGCGACTATGGCTACACCTTC. It is translated as CAWTQGDYGYTF.

This chain uses TRBV28 with TRBJ1-1; D is possibly TRBD1 (5 bases). The V end was cut by 2 bases, the J end by 0 bases, with 7 bases between. CDR1 and CDR2 from the germline V gene are MDHEN and SYDVKM. This CDR3 spans 14 amino acids. CDR3 residues: CASSLRGLNTEAFF. The DNA of the CDR3 is TGTGCCAGCAGTTTAAGGGGCTTGAACACTGAAGCTTTCTTT.

This rearrangement joins TRBV29-1 to TRBJ1-2, with D unresolved. The V gene's germline CDR1 is SQVTM and CDR2 ANQGSEA. This CDR3 region has 14 residues. Trimming took 7 bases from V and 8 from J, leaving 23 bases between them. CDR3 sequence: CSAEGGISGMGYTF. The CDR3 DNA sequence: TGCAGCGCGGAAGGTGGAATTTCGGGTATGGGCTACACCTTC.

The chain couples TRBV6-5 to TRBJ2-7, with 7 bases fitting TRBD1. The CDR3 is 14 amino acids. Germline trimming cut 4 bases from V and 5 bases from J; bases unmatched to any gene: 8. Germline CDR1 MNHEY, CDR2 SVGAGI. The CDR3: CASSSLDRRNEQYF. The CDR3 DNA reads TGTGCCAGCAGTTCCTTGGACAGGCGGAACGAGCAGTACTTC.

J is TRBJ2-7 and V is TRBV4-1; no clear D. Trimming removed 4 bases from V and 2 bases from J, with 9 bases in between. The germline CDR1 and CDR2 sequences are MGHRA and YSYEKL. There are 13 residues in the CDR3. CDR3 sequence (DNA): TGCGCCAGCAGCCTCGACTCTGCCTACGAGCAGTACTTC. As protein: CASSLDSAYEQYF.

The chain uses TRBV28 and TRBJ2-1, with a weak D call TRBD2 (5 bases). The V gene lost 6 bases and the J gene lost 0 bases, with 12 bases spanning the gap. The length of the CDR3 is 15 residues. Germline lookup yields CDR1 MDHEN and CDR2 SYDVKM. CDR3 sequence reads: CASSLDFSSYNEQFF. The CDR3 DNA is TGTGCCAGCAGCCTGGACTTCTCCTCCTACAATGAGCAGTTCTTC.

J is TRBJ2-5 and V is TRBV29-1; no definite D call. This CDR3 is 13 amino acids long. Per germline, CDR1 SQVTM and CDR2 ANQGSEA. V lost 4 bases, J lost 4 bases, and 13 bases lay in between. The CDR3 sequence: CSVGLRNRETQYF. The CDR3 region has the DNA TGCAGCGTTGGTCTGAGGAACCGAGAGACCCAGTACTTC.

This clone was observed a few times. The V call is TRBV7-3, the J call TRBJ2-1, with 10 positions matching TRBD2. The CDR3 sequence is 15 residues long. Germline trimming cut 5 bases from V and 4 bases from J; bases unmatched to any gene: 5. Germline V gene data show CDR1 as SGHTA and CDR2 as FQGTGA. Here the CDR3 reads CASSPWTSGYNEQFF. CDR3 bases: TGTGCCAGCAGCCCTTGGACTAGCGGATACAATGAGCAGTTCTTC.

This clone showed up just once. The chain is built from TRBV19 and TRBJ2-7; TRBD1 matches 9 bases. The CDR3 extends over 13 amino acids. V gave up 5 bases and J gave up 6 bases; unmatched junction bases: 5. Per the germline V gene, CDR1 is LNHDA and CDR2 is SQIVND (reference sequence). CDR3 region: CASSWGQGGEQYF. The CDR3 DNA reads TGTGCCAGTAGTTGGGGACAGGGAGGCGAGCAGTACTTC.